Reported below is one TCR beta chain. A second PCR, run for roughly 7 to 12 cycles, used a sample-barcoded 5' primer plus a J-beta primer mix. All cDNA molecules were each tagged by a template-switch adaptor with 12 random nucleotides. Using its own MiXCR run on the 5' RACE reads, TCRdb lists one record per CDR3 protein. This sample has 790,000 or so distinct CDR3 sequences, with around three fifths found just once. The data were taken from a study of blood T cells in healthy people across ages. A minimum of 5 micrograms of total RNA was extracted per sample. Looked up from germline, CDR1 is SGHTA and CDR2 is FQGTGA. Deletions cut 5 bases from V and 2 bases from J, with 13 bases between. There are 14 residues in the CDR3.

The chain combines TRBV7-3 with TRBJ2-7; no definite D call. The sequencing sample was made of blood. This receptor was identified in a middle-aged man in good health. The CDR3 DNA reads TGTGCCAGCAGCGCCCGTGGTAATGCCTACGAGCAGTACTTC. Translating gives CASSARGNAYEQYF.